These 29 T cell receptor beta chains originate from one sample sequenced in a study of blood T cell repertoires in COVID-19. The table came from immunoSEQ multiplex PCR; TCRdb's copy has only in-frame clones and leaves some out. This repertoire shows fewer than 350,000 clones, around 89% found once; its top ten account for about 1.5%. The sample consisted of PBMCs or T cells enriched from blood (not recorded which). These receptors were obtained from a young woman with acute COVID-19.

The genes are TRBV5-1 and TRBJ2-5; 12 bases align to TRBD2. J was trimmed by 4 bases and V by 3 bases; bases with no gene match: 1. Germline V CDR1 and CDR2: SGHRS, YFSETQ. The CDR3 extends over 14 amino acids. The chain's CDR3 is CASSSGLAGETQYF. The CDR3 DNA sequence: TGCGCCAGCAGCTCGGGACTAGCGGGAGAGACCCAGTACTTC.

As DNA, the CDR3 is TGTGCCAGCAGCTTAGGCCCGACAGCGAACACTGAAGCTTTCTTT. Translating gives CASSLGPTANTEAFF. The V gene is TRBV7-2, the J gene TRBJ1-1; possible D gene TRBD1, 5 bases. The CDR3 is made up of 15 amino acids. Germline-derived CDR1 and CDR2 are SGHTA and FQGNSA. Trimming removed 1 base at V and 1 base at J, with 10 bases between.

The CDR3 region has the DNA TGTGCCAGCACCACCGCCGCAGGGAGCGTGGGAGGGAACACTGAAGCTTTCTTT. It encodes CASTTAAGSVGGNTEAFF. This chain joins TRBV5-4 and TRBJ1-1; maybe TRBD1 (5 bases). Germline-derived CDR1 and CDR2 are SGHNT and YYREEE (reference sequence). V was shortened by 6 bases and J by 1 base, with 25 bases between the two germline ends. The CDR3 spans 18 residues.

The chain couples TRBV10-3 to TRBJ2-4, with 7 bases aligning to TRBD1. V lost 8 bases to trimming and J lost 4 bases; unmatched junction nucleotides: 2. Germline V CDR1 and CDR2: ENHRY, SYGVKD. This CDR3 has 12 residues. This CDR3 reads CAIGQEKNIQYF. The CDR3, as DNA: TGTGCCATCGGACAGGAAAAAAACATTCAGTACTTC.

The chain is built from TRBV4-1 and TRBJ1-1, with D tentatively TRBD1 (5 bases). This CDR3 has 15 amino acids. Germline CDR1 and CDR2: MGHRA and YSYEKL. Deletions cut 0 bases from V and 2 bases from J, with 10 bases between. CDR3 DNA sequence: TGCGCCAGCAGCCAAGATGGCAGGGCAAACACTGAAGCTTTCTTT. This encodes CASSQDGRANTEAFF.

This chain joins TRBV28 and TRBJ2-5; 9 nucleotides line up with TRBD1. Germline trimming cut 6 bases from V and 4 bases from J; bases unmatched to any gene: 12. This CDR3 has 16 residues. Germline V gene data show CDR1 as MDHEN and CDR2 as SYDVKM. CDR3 region: CASSTEEGQGRETQYF. For the CDR3, the DNA is TGTGCCAGCAGCACGGAGGAGGGACAGGGTCGAGAGACCCAGTACTTC.

The V call is TRBV7-8, the J call TRBJ1-2; D is unclear. There are 13 residues in the CDR3. CDR1 is SGHVS and CDR2 is FQNEAQ in the germline V gene. V lost 2 bases to trimming and J lost 10 bases, with 14 bases between them. Here the CDR3 reads CASSLWLGEDYTF. In DNA, the CDR3 is TGTGCCAGCAGCTTATGGTTGGGAGAAGACTACACCTTC.

The chain employs TRBV5-1 and TRBJ2-7, with D possibly matching TRBD1 (6 bases). The CDR3 has 14 amino acids. The germline V and J ends were trimmed by 2 bases and 1 base, with 10 bases remaining between them. Per germline, CDR1 SGHRS and CDR2 YFSETQ. The CDR3 coding sequence is TGCGCCAGCAGCTTCCGGGACACTTCCTACGAGCAGTACTTC. This codes for CASSFRDTSYEQYF.

The chain recombines TRBV29-1 with TRBJ2-2; perhaps TRBD1 as D (5 bases). The CDR3 consists of 15 residues. V was cut by 4 bases and J by 2 bases, with 14 bases left in between. Per the germline V gene, CDR1 is SQVTM and CDR2 is ANQGSEA. The CDR3 loop is CSVGVRTSNTGELFF. The DNA of the CDR3 is TGCAGCGTTGGGGTCAGGACATCCAACACCGGGGAGCTGTTTTTT.

The rearrangement joins TRBV29-1 to TRBJ2-2; D is uncertain. The germline V and J ends were trimmed by 5 bases and 2 bases, with 18 bases remaining between them. The CDR3 totals 16 residues. Germline lookup yields CDR1 SQVTM and CDR2 ANQGSEA. The CDR3 reads CSVQPLGVANTGELFF. In DNA, the CDR3 is TGCAGCGTTCAACCCCTAGGAGTGGCAAACACCGGGGAGCTGTTTTTT.

The chain couples TRBV7-9 to TRBJ2-3; 9 positions agree with TRBD2. The CDR3 covers 14 residues. V lost 1 base and J lost 5; bases outside the gene matches: 1. Germline CDR1 is SEHNR and CDR2 is FQNEAQ (reference sequence). CDR3 in DNA: TGTGCCAGCAGCTTAGAACTAGCGGGAGATACGCAGTATTTT. Amino acids: CASSLELAGDTQYF.

The chain combines TRBV30 with TRBJ2-2; tentative D call: TRBD1 (6 bases). The CDR3 is made up of 16 amino acids. Trimming left V 0 bases short and J 0 bases short, with 11 bases between. Germline assignment: CDR1 GTSNPN and CDR2 SVGIG (reference sequence). In nucleotides, the CDR3 is TGTGCCTGGAGTGTGAGTAGGACAGCGAACACCGGGGAGCTGTTTTTT. Residues: CAWSVSRTANTGELFF.

This clone was found once. CDR3 region: CASSFGDRKLFF. CDR3 DNA: TGTGCCAGCAGCTTTGGGGACAGAAAACTGTTTTTT. The chain combines TRBV5-5 with TRBJ1-4, with 7 bases that match TRBD1. Germline CDR1 is SGHKS and CDR2 is YYEKEE (reference sequence). The CDR3 spans 12 residues. Trimming at V came to 2 bases and at J to 10 bases, leaving 2 bases not matched to a gene.

The chain combines TRBV5-1 with TRBJ1-1; 9 bases match TRBD1. V trimming: 6 bases; J trimming: 6 bases; junction bases outside the gene matches: 12. Germline CDR1 reads SGHRS; CDR2 reads YFSETQ. The CDR3 length is 15 residues. The CDR3 loop is CASTRGDREGAEAFF. The CDR3 DNA reads TGCGCCAGCACCCGCGGGGACAGGGAAGGGGCTGAAGCTTTCTTT.

In this sample, this clone turned up once. The V gene is TRBV7-8, the J gene TRBJ1-1, with 10 bases matching TRBD1. V trimming: 1 base; J trimming: 8 bases; junction bases outside the gene matches: 10. Germline V gene sequence: CDR1 SGHVS, CDR2 FQNEAQ. This CDR3 region has 16 residues. CDR3 region: CASSLVGGTGATEAFF. CDR3 DNA: TGTGCCAGCAGCTTAGTAGGAGGGACAGGGGCTACGGAAGCTTTCTTT.

The J gene is TRBJ1-6, the V gene TRBV14; 7 bases agree with TRBD1. CDR3 length: 16 amino acids. V lost 4 bases to trimming and J lost 5 bases; unmatched junction nucleotides: 8. The V gene's germline CDR1 is SGHDN and CDR2 FVKESK. CDR3 region: CASSPETDRDNSPLHF. The CDR3 DNA is TGTGCCAGCAGCCCAGAGACAGACAGGGATAATTCACCCCTCCACTTT.

The gene calls are TRBV6-2 or TRBV6-3 and TRBJ2-7; weak D call: TRBD1 (6 bases). Germline V gene sequence: CDR1 MNHEY, CDR2 SVGEGT. CDR3 length: 14 residues. V lost 0 bases and J 4 bases, leaving 10 bases between the germline ends. The CDR3 region has the DNA TGTGCCAGCAGTTACTCCCCCCAGGGGTACGAGCAGTACTTC. Protein product: CASSYSPQGYEQYF.

The chain carries TRBV9 and TRBJ2-1, with TRBD2 matching 13 bases. This CDR3 region has 16 residues. J was trimmed by 8 bases and V by 3 bases; bases with no gene match: 8. CDR1 is SGDLS, CDR2 YYNGEE, per germline. Here the CDR3 DNA reads TGTGCCAGCAGCGCTGGGACTAGCGGGAATCTCGATGAGCAGTTCTTC. Translation gives CASSAGTSGNLDEQFF.

The V gene is TRBV9, the J gene TRBJ2-1, with D tentatively TRBD2 (5 bases). Germline CDR1 reads SGDLS; CDR2 reads YYNGEE. The V and J ends lost 0 bases and 8 bases respectively, with 12 bases between them. This CDR3 has 14 residues. Here the CDR3 reads CASSVVSGMDEQFF. The DNA of the CDR3 is TGTGCCAGCAGCGTAGTCTCGGGGATGGATGAGCAGTTCTTC.

This chain connects TRBV28 to TRBJ1-2, with 10 bases lining up with TRBD1. CDR1 MDHEN and CDR2 SYDVKM come from the germline V gene. Losses at the gene ends were 6 bases for V and 7 bases for J; bases not matched to a gene: 11. The CDR3 totals 15 residues. In DNA form, the CDR3 reads TGTGCCAGCAGGGCGGGCATCCGGGACAGGGGTGGCTACACCTTC. This encodes CASRAGIRDRGGYTF.

The gene calls are TRBV28 and TRBJ2-2; 7 nucleotides match TRBD2. J lost 1 base, V lost 2 bases, and 7 bases had no gene match. The CDR3 sequence is 17 residues long. Germline V gene lookup returns CDR1 MDHEN and CDR2 SYDVKM. Written as DNA, the CDR3 is TGTGCCAGCAGTTTAATTGGCCTAGCGGAGAACACCGGGGAGCTGTTTTTT. Translating gives CASSLIGLAENTGELFF.

V gene TRBV3-1 (or the pseudogene TRBV3-2) combines with J gene TRBJ2-1, with D unresolved. V dropped 3 bases and J dropped 8 bases, with 8 bases sitting between them. This CDR3 has 12 residues. CDR1 and CDR2 from the germline V gene are LGHDT and YNNKEL (reference sequence). CDR3 region: CASSQELDEQFF. The CDR3 nucleotides read TGTGCCAGCAGCCAGGAGCTCGATGAGCAGTTCTTC.

The chain carries TRBV5-1 and TRBJ2-5; D is perhaps TRBD2 (6 bases). The CDR3 length is 14 residues. Germline values: CDR1 SGHRS, CDR2 YFSETQ. V lost 3 bases and J lost 4, with 13 bases in between. The CDR3 sequence: CASSSGPGGETQYF. CDR3 bases: TGCGCCAGCAGCTCCGGCCCCGGGGGAGAGACCCAGTACTTC.

This chain uses TRBV18 with TRBJ1-5; 10 bases agree with TRBD1. Germline CDR1 reads KGHSH; CDR2 reads LQKENI. J was trimmed by 6 bases and V by 6 bases; bases with no gene match: 8. This CDR3 spans 15 amino acids. The CDR3 DNA sequence: TGTGCCAGCTCCCCCGGGACAGGGGTTTCTCAGCCCCAGCATTTT. This codes for CASSPGTGVSQPQHF. Combining the CDR3 with reference TRBV18 and TRBJ1-5 gives the whole variable domain NAGVMQNPRHLVRRRGQEARLRCSPMKGHSHVYWYRQLPEEGLKFMVYLQKENIIDESGMPKERFSAEFPKEGPSILRIQQVVRGDSAAYFCASSPGTGVSQPQHFGDGTRLSIL.

The chain recombines TRBV2 with TRBJ1-5, with 9 bases fitting TRBD1. The germline V gene has CDR1 SNHLY and CDR2 FYNNEI. V was pared by 6 bases and J by 0 bases, with 9 bases of the junction left unmatched. This CDR3 is built from 17 residues. The CDR3 reads CASSPGQGWGSNQPQHF. The CDR3 DNA sequence: TGTGCCAGCAGCCCGGGACAGGGATGGGGTAGCAATCAGCCCCAGCATTTT.

The V call is TRBV7-3, the J call TRBJ2-6; D uncertain. V shed 5 bases and J shed 3 bases, with 5 bases lying between them. The germline V gene encodes CDR1 SGHTA and CDR2 FQGTGA. There are 13 residues in the CDR3. CDR3 sequence reads: CASSPLGANVLTF. CDR3 in DNA: TGTGCCAGCAGCCCCCTTGGGGCCAACGTCCTGACTTTC.

The V gene is TRBV30, the J gene TRBJ1-1; D is uncertain. Germline V gives CDR1 GTSNPN, CDR2 SVGIG (reference sequence). The CDR3 length is 13 residues. The V gene lost 5 bases and the J gene lost 1 base, with 11 bases spanning the gap. DNA of the CDR3: TGTGCCTGGGGAGCGATGCGGAACACTGAAGCTTTCTTT. Its protein is CAWGAMRNTEAFF.

This sequence joins TRBV28 and TRBJ1-5, with a possible D match to TRBD1 (5 bases). V gave up 4 bases and J gave up 10 bases, with 29 bases separating them. The CDR3 spans 18 residues. Per germline, CDR1 MDHEN and CDR2 SYDVKM. The CDR3 DNA is TGTGCCAGCAGTTCATCCCACCCAGGAAGACAGACCGCCGGCCCCCAGCATTTT. Translation gives CASSSSHPGRQTAGPQHF.

This rearrangement joins TRBV4-3 to TRBJ1-4; 8 bases align to TRBD1. The CDR3 consists of 17 residues. From germline, CDR1 is LGHNA and CDR2 YSLEER. Trimming took 1 base from V and 8 from J; bases not matched to a gene: 12. CDR3 DNA sequence: TGCGCCAGCAGCCAAGGGGTCTCGCAGGGGGCGTGGGAAAAACTGTTTTTT. Its translation is CASSQGVSQGAWEKLFF.